This is a list of T cell receptor beta chains from one sample in a study of T cells in Graves' hyperthyroidism and ophthalmopathy. TCRdb redid the calling of the multiplex PCR reads with MiXCR, one entry per CDR3 protein. This sample has around 300,000 distinct CDR3 sequences, with about 14% found just once. The specimen was blood. Receptor source: a woman aged 25-40 years with Graves' hyperthyroidism that later progressed to Graves' ophthalmopathy. Both conserved end residues are part of each CDR3. A D gene is named only where the DNA matches it firmly. Clone size is not always given. Where it is, it says once, few, many or a class for expanded clones.

NA,many,TRBJ2-7,TRBV20-1,TGCAGTGCTAGGATCCAGGGGTGGGGCGAGCAGTACTTC,CSARIQGWGEQYF
TRBD2,many,TRBJ2-7,TRBV7-9,TGTGCCAGCAGCCAGAGGGCGGGAGGCCCCCAAGAGCAGTACTTC,CASSQRAGGPQEQYF
NA,many,TRBJ2-7,TRBV6-2/TRBV6-3,TGTGCCAGCAGAGACAGGCAGGGTCTCTACGAGCAGTACTTC,CASRDRQGLYEQYF
NA,many,TRBJ2-5,TRBV3-1,TGTGCCAGCTCGTCCGAGGGCCGGCAAGAGACCCAGTACTTC,CASSSEGRQETQYF
NA,few,TRBJ1-6,TRBV13,TGTGCCAGCAGTTCATCAGTGGTCGGGGTACACTATAATTCACCCCTCCACTTT,CASSSSVVGVHYNSPLHF
TRBD2,NA,TRBJ2-7,TRBV2,TGTGCCAGCAGACCCTCTAGCGGGAGCTTAAACGAGCAGTACTTC,CASRPSSGSLNEQYF
NA,NA,TRBJ2-1,TRBV4-3,TGCGCCAGCAGCCAAGTGATCGGGCTCTCCTACAATGAGCAGTTCTTC,CASSQVIGLSYNEQFF
NA,many,TRBJ2-2,TRBV20-1,TGCAGTGCTCAACCGGTCCGCACCGGGGAGCTGTTTTTT,CSAQPVRTGELFF
NA,few,TRBJ2-3,TRBV6-2/TRBV6-3,TGTGCCAGCAGCCTACAGAGCCCCGATATTACAGATACGCAGTATTTT,CASSLQSPDITDTQYF
NA,many,TRBJ2-2,TRBV7-8,TGTGCCAGCAGCTTAATCCGCGGGGAGCTGTTTTTT,CASSLIRGELFF
NA,many,TRBJ2-3,TRBV20-1,TGCAGTGCTAGAATGCCCAGCGGTTCTCGCTCCACAGATACGCAGTATTTT,CSARMPSGSRSTDTQYF
NA,many,TRBJ2-7,TRBV2,TGTGCCAGCATGGACTCGACAACGGAGCAGTACTTC,CASMDSTTEQYF
NA,many,TRBJ2-1,TRBV20-1,TGCAGTGCTATCCAACGATGGGCTAGCGAGAGTGAGCAGTTCTTC,CSAIQRWASESEQFF
NA,few,TRBJ2-7,TRBV6-1,TGTGCCAGCAGTTTCGGACATCCGATCGAGCAGTACTTC,CASSFGHPIEQYF
NA,many,TRBJ1-3,TRBV28,TGTGCCAGCACTCCCTCCGGACACAGCTCTGGAAACACCATATATTTT,CASTPSGHSSGNTIYF
TRBD1,many,TRBJ2-7,TRBV19,TGTGCCAGTGCTTCCTGGACAGGTTCCTACGAGCAGTACTTC,CASASWTGSYEQYF
NA,many,TRBJ2-7,TRBV7-2,TGTGCCAGCAGCTTAGACCTCGGAGACTACGAGCAGTACTTC,CASSLDLGDYEQYF
TRBD1,many,TRBJ2-4,TRBV28,TGTGCCAGCAACCGGCAGGGGGCATGGAACATTCAGTACTTC,CASNRQGAWNIQYF
NA,many,TRBJ2-3,TRBV7-2,TGTGCCAGCAGCTTAGGGGCTAGGGACATCGATCGTACGCAGTATTTT,CASSLGARDIDRTQYF
NA,many,TRBJ1-2,TRBV6-2/TRBV6-3,TGTGCCAGCAGGAGGGCTTATGGCTACACCTTC,CASRRAYGYTF
TRBD2,many,TRBJ2-1,TRBV30,TGTGCCTGGACCCGCCAGGGACTAGCGGGTAGTGAGCAGTTCTTC,CAWTRQGLAGSEQFF
NA,NA,TRBJ2-1,TRBV4-1,TGCGCCAGCAGCCCGGCTGGGGGAAGCTCCTACAATGAGCAGTTCTTC,CASSPAGGSSYNEQFF
NA,many,TRBJ2-7,TRBV7-2,TGTGCCAGTACCGGGAGAAATCCCCCCTACGAGCAGTACTTC,CASTGRNPPYEQYF
NA,many,TRBJ1-2,TRBV30,TGTGCCTGGAGTGCGGGCAGGGAAAGGGCTGGCTACACCTTC,CAWSAGRERAGYTF
NA,NA,TRBJ1-3,TRBV7-9,TGTGCCAGCAGACAACCCCGGGGAAGTGGAAACACCATATATTTT,CASRQPRGSGNTIYF
NA,many,TRBJ2-2,TRBV30,TGTGCCTGGAGTGTTAAGGGGACCAACACCGGGGAGCTGTTTTTT,CAWSVKGTNTGELFF
NA,many,TRBJ2-7,TRBV20-1,TGCAGTGCTACCGCCGAGGGGACTGCCAGTGGCTACGAGCAGTACTTC,CSATAEGTASGYEQYF
NA,NA,TRBJ1-5,TRBV27,TGTGCCAGCATGGAAAGGGGGGACAATCAGCCCCAGCATTTT,CASMERGDNQPQHF
NA,many,TRBJ2-1,TRBV28,TGTGCCAGCAGCCCTGGGGGGCCCGGGGGTAAGGAGCAGTTCTTC,CASSPGGPGGKEQFF
NA,few,TRBJ1-6,TRBV12-3/TRBV12-4,TGTGCCAGCAGTTTTGGGCCGACCGGAGATTCACCCCTCCACTTT,CASSFGPTGDSPLHF
NA,few,TRBJ2-7,TRBV4-3,TGCGCCAGCAGCGGGGGACACGGCTACGAGCAGTACTTC,CASSGGHGYEQYF
NA,many,TRBJ2-7,TRBV20-1,TGCAGTGCTAGAGATATTAGAGCGGGCCCCTCCTACGAGCAGTACTTC,CSARDIRAGPSYEQYF
TRBD1,many,TRBJ1-5,TRBV6-2/TRBV6-3,TGTGCCAGCAGTTACAGAAGTTTGGTTGGTCGGACAGGGGCTGGCAATCAGCCCCAGCATTTT,CASSYRSLVGRTGAGNQPQHF
NA,few,TRBJ2-1,TRBV6-2/TRBV6-3,TGTGCCAGCAGCTCCCCTACGACTCCCGGGGACAATGAGCAGTTCTTC,CASSSPTTPGDNEQFF